The next 5 T cell receptor beta chains were all read from a single sample in a study of cytomegalovirus exposure and HLA in healthy donors. The PCR used 60 Vbeta and 13 Jbeta primers. The data were produced by immunoSEQ multiplex PCR, yet TCRdb's version contains in-frame clones alone and is incomplete. The data show about 200,000 clones, with under 90% seen just once and around 0.1% held by the top ten. Source material: PBMCs. The source is a boy under 10 years old in good health and CMV-seronegative.

V gene TRBV15 combines with J gene TRBJ1-4; D is undetermined. Germline-derived CDR1 and CDR2 are LNHNV and YYDKDF (reference sequence). CDR3 length: 15 amino acids. V was shortened by 1 base and J by 0 bases, with 6 bases between the two germline ends. CDR3 loop: CATSRVRATNEKLFF. CDR3 DNA: TGTGCCACCAGCAGAGTACGAGCAACTAATGAAAAACTGTTTTTT.

For this clone: A read error may account for a junction end that differs from germline. This chain uses TRBV7-7 with TRBJ2-5; 11 bases line up with TRBD2. Germline V gene sequence: CDR1 SSHAT, CDR2 FNYEAQ (reference sequence). This CDR3 is 18 amino acids long. CDR3 DNA: TGTGCTAGCAGCTTAGGGGGCTTAGCGGGGGGGGGCCAAGAGACCCAGTACTTC. It is translated as CASSLGGLAGGGQETQYF.

This chain uses TRBV7-9 with TRBJ2-7, with 8 bases matching TRBD1. The CDR3 is made up of 15 amino acids. The J segment lost 0 bases and the V segment lost 3 bases, leaving 4 bases of the junction unmatched. The V gene's germline CDR1 is SEHNR and CDR2 FQNEAQ (reference sequence). The DNA of the CDR3 is TGTGCCAGCAGCTTTCGAGGACAGGGCTCCTACGAGCAGTACTTC. Translation: CASSFRGQGSYEQYF.

V gene TRBV6-1 combines with J gene TRBJ1-2; a possible D gene is TRBD1 (5 bases). The germline gives CDR1 MNHNS, CDR2 SASEGT. CDR3 length equals 13 residues. The V gene lost 7 bases and the J gene lost 6 bases, with 15 bases spanning the gap. This CDR3 is CASTWRGGNGYTF. CDR3 sequence (DNA): TGTGCCAGCACCTGGAGGGGCGGGAATGGCTACACCTTC.

The chain has TRBV6-5 and TRBJ1-1; TRBD1 is a possible D gene (6 bases). Trimming took off 0 bases at V and 5 bases at J, with 13 bases between the two ends. Germline CDR1 and CDR2: MNHEY and SVGAGI. The CDR3 spans 15 residues. Here the CDR3 DNA reads TGTGCCAGCAGTTACTCGAGGGGGGGGTTAACTGAAGCTTTCTTT. It codes for CASSYSRGGLTEAFF.